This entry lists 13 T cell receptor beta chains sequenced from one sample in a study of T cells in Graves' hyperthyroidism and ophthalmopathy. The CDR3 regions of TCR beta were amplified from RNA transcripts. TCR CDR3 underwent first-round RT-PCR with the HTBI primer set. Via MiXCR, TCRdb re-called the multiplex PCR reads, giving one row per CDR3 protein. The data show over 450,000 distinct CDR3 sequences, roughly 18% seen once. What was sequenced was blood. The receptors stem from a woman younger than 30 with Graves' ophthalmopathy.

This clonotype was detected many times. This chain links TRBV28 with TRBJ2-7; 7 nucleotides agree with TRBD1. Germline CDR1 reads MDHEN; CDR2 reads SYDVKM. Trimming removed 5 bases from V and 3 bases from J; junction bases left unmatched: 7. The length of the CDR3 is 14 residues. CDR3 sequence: CASSLRQGRYEQYF. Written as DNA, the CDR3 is TGTGCCAGCAGTCTCCGACAGGGTCGCTACGAGCAGTACTTC.

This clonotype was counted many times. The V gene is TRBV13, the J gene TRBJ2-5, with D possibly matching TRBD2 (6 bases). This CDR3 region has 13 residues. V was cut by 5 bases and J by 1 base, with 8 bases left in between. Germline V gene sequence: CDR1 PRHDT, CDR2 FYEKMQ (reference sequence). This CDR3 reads CASSRLGQETQYF. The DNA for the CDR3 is TGTGCCAGCAGCCGACTAGGCCAAGAGACCCAGTACTTC.

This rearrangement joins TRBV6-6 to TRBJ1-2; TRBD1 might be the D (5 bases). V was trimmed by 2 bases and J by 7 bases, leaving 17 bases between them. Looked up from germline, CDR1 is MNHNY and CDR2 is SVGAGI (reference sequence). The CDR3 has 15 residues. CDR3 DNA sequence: TGTGCCAGCAGTTACAGTAGGGGCAGGGCGGGTGGCTACACCTTC. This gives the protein CASSYSRGRAGGYTF.

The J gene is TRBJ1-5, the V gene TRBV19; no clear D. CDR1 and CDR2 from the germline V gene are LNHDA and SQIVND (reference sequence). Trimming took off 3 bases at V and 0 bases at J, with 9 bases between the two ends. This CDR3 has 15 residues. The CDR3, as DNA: TGTGCCAGTAGTATGGCAGTTTATAGCAATCAGCCCCAGCATTTT. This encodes CASSMAVYSNQPQHF.

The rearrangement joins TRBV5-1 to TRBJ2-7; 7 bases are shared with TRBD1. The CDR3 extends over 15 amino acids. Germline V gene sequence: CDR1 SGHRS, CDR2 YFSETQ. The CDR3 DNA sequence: TGCGCCAGCAGATTGGCCCAGGGGGAACTGTACGAGCAGTACGTC. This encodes CASRLAQGELYEQYV.

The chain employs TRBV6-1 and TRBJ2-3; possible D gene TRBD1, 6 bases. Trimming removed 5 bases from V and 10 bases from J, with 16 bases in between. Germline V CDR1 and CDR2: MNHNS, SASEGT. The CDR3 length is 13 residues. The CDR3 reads CASSQQGEAAQYF. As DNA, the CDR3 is TGTGCCAGCAGTCAACAGGGTGAGGCGGCGCAGTATTTT.

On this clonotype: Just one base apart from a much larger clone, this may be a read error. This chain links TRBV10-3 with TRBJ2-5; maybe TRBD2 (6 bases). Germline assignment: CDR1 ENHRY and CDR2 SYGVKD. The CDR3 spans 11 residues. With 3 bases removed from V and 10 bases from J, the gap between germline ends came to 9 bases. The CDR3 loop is CAISEGLLQYF. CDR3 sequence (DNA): TGTGCCATCAGTGAAGGACTACTCCAGTACTTC.

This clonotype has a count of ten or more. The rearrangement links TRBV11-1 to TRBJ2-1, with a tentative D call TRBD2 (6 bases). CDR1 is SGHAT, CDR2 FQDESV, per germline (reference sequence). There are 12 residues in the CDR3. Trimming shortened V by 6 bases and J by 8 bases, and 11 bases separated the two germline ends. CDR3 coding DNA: TGTGCCAGCAGGCCATCGGGGGATGAGCAGTTCTTC. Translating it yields CASRPSGDEQFF.

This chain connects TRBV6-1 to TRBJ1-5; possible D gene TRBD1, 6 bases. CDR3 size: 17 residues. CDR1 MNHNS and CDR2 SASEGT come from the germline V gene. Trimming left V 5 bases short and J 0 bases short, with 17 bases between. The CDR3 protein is CASSPTGTPYSNQPQHF. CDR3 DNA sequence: TGTGCCAGCAGTCCTACCGGGACACCATATAGCAATCAGCCCCAGCATTTT.

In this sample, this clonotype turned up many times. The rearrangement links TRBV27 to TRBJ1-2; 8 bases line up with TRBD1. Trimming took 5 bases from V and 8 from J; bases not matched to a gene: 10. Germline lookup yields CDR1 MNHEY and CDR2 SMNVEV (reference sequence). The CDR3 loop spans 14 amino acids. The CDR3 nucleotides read TGTGCCAGCAGTCCCTCGACAGGGGTTTTCGGCTACACCTTC. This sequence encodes CASSPSTGVFGYTF.

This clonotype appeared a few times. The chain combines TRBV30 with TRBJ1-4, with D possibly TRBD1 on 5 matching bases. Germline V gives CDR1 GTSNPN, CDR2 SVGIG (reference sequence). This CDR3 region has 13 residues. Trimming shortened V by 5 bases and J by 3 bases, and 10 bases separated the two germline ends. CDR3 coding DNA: TGTGCCTGGGGGGGGAAAGCTAATGAAAAACTGTTTTTT. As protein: CAWGGKANEKLFF.

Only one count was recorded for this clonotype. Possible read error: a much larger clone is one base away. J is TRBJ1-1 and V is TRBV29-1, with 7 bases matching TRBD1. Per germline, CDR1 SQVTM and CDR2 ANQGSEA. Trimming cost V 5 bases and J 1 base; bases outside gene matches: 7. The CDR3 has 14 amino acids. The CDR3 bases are TGCAGCGTTCAGGGGGGGCAGTCGAACACTGAAGCTTTCTTT. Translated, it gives CSVQGGQSNTEAFF.

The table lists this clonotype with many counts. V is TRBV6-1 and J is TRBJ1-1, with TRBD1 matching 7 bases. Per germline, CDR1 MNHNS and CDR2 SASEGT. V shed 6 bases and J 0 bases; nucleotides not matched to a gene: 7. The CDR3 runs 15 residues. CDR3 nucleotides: TGTGCCAGCAGAACAGGGGATGGCGTGAACACTGAAGCTTTCTTT. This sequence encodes CASRTGDGVNTEAFF.